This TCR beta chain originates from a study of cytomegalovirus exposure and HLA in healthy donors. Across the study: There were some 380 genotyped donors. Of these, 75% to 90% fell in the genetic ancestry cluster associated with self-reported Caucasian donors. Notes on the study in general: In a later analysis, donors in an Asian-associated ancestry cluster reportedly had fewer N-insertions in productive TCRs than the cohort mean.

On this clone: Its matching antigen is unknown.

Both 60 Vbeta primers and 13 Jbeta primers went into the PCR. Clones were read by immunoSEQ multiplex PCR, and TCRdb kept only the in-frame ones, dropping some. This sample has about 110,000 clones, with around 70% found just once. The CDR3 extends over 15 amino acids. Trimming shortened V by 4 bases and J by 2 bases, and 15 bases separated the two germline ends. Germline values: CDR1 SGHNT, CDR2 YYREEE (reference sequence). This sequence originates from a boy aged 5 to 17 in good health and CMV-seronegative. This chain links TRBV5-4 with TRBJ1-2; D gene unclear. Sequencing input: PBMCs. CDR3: CASSPALGANYGYTF. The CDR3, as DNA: TGTGCCAGCAGCCCTGCACTCGGAGCAAACTATGGCTACACCTTC. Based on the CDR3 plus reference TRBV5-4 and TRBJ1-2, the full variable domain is ETGVTQSPTHLIKTRGQQVTLRCSSQSGHNTVSWYQQALGQGPQFIFQYYREEENGRGNFPPRFSGLQFPNYSSELNVNALELDDSALYLCASSPALGANYGYTFGSGTRLTVV.